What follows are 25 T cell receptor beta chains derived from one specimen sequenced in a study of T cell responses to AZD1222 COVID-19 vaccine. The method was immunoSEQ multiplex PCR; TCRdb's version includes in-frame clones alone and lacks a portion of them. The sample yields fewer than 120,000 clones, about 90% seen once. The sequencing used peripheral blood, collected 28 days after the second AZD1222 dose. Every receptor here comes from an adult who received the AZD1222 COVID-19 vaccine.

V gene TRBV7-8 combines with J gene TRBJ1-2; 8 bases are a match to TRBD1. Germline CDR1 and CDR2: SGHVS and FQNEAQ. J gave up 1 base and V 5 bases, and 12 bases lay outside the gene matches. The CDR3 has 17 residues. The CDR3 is CASSNRSQGAINYGYTF. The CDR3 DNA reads TGTGCCAGCAGCAATCGATCCCAGGGGGCAATTAACTATGGCTACACCTTC.

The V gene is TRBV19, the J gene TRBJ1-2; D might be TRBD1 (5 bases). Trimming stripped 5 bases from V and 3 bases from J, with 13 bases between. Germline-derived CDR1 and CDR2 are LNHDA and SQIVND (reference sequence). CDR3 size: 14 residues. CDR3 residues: CASSSGQGYYGYTF. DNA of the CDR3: TGTGCCAGTAGTTCGGGGCAGGGATACTATGGCTACACCTTC.

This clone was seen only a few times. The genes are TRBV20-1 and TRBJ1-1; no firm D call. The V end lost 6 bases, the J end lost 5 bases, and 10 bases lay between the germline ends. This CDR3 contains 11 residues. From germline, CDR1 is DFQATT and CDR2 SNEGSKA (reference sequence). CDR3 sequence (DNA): TGCAGTGCCGCGGGTAATACTGAAGCTTTCTTT. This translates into CSAAGNTEAFF.

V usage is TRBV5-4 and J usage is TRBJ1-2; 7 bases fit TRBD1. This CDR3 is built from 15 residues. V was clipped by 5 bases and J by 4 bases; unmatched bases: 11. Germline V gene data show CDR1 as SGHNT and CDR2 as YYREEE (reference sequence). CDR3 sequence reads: CASREGGGTAYGYTF. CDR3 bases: TGTGCCAGCAGAGAGGGTGGCGGGACAGCCTATGGCTACACCTTC. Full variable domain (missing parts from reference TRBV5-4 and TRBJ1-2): ETGVTQSPTHLIKTRGQQVTLRCSSQSGHNTVSWYQQALGQGPQFIFQYYREEENGRGNFPPRFSGLQFPNYSSELNVNALELDDSALYLCASREGGGTAYGYTFGSGTRLTVV.

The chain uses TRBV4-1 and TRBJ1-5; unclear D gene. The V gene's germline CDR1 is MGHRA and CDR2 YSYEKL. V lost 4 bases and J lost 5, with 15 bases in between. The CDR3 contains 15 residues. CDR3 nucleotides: TGCGCCAGCAGCCCGGAAGGCAGCCCCTATCAGCCCCAGCATTTT. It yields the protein CASSPEGSPYQPQHF.

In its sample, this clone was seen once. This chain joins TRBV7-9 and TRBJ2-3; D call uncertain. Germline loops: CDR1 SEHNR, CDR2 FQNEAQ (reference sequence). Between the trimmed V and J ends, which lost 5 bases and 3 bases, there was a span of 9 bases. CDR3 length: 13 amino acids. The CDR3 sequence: CASSQGITDTQYF. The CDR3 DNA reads TGTGCCAGCAGCCAAGGAATAACAGATACGCAGTATTTT.

The CDR3 reads CASSRRGGDMNTEAFF. Here the CDR3 DNA reads TGTGCCAGCTCTCGCCGGGGCGGGGACATGAACACTGAAGCTTTCTTT. V gene TRBV18 combines with J gene TRBJ1-1; weak D call: TRBD1 (6 bases). CDR1 and CDR2 from the germline V gene are KGHSH and LQKENI. The CDR3 loop spans 16 amino acids. The ends were cut back, 6 bases at V and 0 bases at J, with 17 bases in the middle. Full variable domain (remainder filled in from reference TRBV18 and TRBJ1-1): NAGVMQNPRHLVRRRGQEARLRCSPMKGHSHVYWYRQLPEEGLKFMVYLQKENIIDESGMPKERFSAEFPKEGPSILRIQQVVRGDSAAYFCASSRRGGDMNTEAFFGQGTRLTVV.

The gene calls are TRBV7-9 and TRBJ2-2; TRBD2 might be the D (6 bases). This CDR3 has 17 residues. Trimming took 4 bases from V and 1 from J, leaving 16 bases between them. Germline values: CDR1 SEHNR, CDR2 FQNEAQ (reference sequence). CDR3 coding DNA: TGTGCCAGCAGCTCGGGCGGGACGTACAAGAACACCGGGGAGCTGTTTTTT. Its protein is CASSSGGTYKNTGELFF.

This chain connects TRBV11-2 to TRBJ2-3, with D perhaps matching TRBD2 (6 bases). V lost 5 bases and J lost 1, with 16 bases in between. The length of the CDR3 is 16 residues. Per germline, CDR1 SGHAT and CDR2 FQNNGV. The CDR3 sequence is CASSPRVAERTDTQYF. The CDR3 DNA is TGTGCCAGCAGCCCGCGAGTAGCGGAACGCACAGATACGCAGTATTTT.

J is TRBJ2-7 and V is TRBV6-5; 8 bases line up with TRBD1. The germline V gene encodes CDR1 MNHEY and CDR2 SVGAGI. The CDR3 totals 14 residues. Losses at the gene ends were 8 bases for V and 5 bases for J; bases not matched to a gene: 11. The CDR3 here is CASADDRGSDEQYF. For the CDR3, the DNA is TGTGCCAGCGCTGATGACAGGGGATCTGACGAGCAGTACTTC.

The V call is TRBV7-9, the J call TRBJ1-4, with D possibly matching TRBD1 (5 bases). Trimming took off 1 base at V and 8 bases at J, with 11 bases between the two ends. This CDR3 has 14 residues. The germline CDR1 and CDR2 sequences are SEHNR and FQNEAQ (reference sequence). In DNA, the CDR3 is TGTGCCAGCAGCTTAGTTCAGGGACGCGAAAAACTGTTTTTT. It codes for CASSLVQGREKLFF.

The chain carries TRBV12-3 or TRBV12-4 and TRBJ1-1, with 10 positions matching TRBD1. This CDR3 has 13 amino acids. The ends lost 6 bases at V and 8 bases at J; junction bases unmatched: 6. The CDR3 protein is CASSLDRGLEAFF. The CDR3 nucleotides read TGTGCCAGCAGCCTCGACAGGGGGCTGGAAGCTTTCTTT.

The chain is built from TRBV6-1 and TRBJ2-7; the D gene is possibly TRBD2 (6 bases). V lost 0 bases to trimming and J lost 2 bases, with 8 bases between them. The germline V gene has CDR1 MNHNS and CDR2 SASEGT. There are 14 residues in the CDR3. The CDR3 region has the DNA TGTGCCAGCAGTGAAGCCCCGGGAGCCTACGAGCAGTACTTC. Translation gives CASSEAPGAYEQYF.

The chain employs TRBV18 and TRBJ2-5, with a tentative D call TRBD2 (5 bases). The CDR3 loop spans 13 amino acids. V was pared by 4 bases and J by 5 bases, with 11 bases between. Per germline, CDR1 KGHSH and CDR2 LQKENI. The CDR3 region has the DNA TGTGCCAGCTCACGGGCTAGAGGGGAGACCCAGTACTTC. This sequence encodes CASSRARGETQYF.

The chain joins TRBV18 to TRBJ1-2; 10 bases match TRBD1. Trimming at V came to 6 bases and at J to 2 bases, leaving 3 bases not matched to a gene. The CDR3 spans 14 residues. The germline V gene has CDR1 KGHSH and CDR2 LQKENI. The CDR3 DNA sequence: TGTGCCAGCTCCGGACAGGGGGGGAACTATGGCTACACCTTC. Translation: CASSGQGGNYGYTF.

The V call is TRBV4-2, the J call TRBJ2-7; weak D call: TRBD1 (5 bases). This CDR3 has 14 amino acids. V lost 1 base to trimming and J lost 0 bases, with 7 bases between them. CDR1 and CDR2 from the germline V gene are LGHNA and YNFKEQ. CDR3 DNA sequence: TGTGCCAGCAGCCAAGGGGGCAGCTCCTACGAGCAGTACTTC. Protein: CASSQGGSSYEQYF.

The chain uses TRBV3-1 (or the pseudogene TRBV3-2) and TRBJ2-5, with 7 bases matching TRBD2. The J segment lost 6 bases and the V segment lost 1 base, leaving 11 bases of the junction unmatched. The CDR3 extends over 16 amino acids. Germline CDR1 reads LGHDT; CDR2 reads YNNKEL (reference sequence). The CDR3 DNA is TGTGCCAGCAGCCAAGGTGGCGACGGCGGGAGAAAGACCCAGTACTTC. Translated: CASSQGGDGGRKTQYF.

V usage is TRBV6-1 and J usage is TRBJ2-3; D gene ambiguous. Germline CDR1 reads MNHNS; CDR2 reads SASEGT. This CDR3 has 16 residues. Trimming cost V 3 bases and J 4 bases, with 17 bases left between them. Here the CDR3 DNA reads TGTGCCAGCAGTGAGGCCGACCTTGAGCCCCCAGATACGCAGTATTTT. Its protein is CASSEADLEPPDTQYF.

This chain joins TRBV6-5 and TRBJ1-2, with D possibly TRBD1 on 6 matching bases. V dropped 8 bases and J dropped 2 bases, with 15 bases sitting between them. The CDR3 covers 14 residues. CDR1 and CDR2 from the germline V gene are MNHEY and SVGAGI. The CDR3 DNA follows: TGTGCCAGCGTTAGGGACAACCCCAACTATGGCTACACCTTC. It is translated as CASVRDNPNYGYTF.

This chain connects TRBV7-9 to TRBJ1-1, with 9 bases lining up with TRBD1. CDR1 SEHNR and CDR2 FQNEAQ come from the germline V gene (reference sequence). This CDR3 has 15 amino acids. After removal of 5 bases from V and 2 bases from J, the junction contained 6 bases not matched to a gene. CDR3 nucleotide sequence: TGTGCCAGCAGCCCGGTGGACAGGGGCAACACTGAAGCTTTCTTT. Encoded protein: CASSPVDRGNTEAFF.

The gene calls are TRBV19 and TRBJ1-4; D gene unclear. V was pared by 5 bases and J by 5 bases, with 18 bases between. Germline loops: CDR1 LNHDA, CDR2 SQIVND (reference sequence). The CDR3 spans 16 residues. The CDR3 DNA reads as TGTGCCAGTAGTTACCCCCACGGGCAGCAGAATGAAAAACTGTTTTTT. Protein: CASSYPHGQQNEKLFF.

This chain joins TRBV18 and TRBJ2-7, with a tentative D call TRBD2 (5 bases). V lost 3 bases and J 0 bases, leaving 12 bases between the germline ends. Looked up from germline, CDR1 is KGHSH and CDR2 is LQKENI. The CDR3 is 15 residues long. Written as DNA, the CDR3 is TGTGCCAGCTCACCGCAGGACTTGAGCTCCTACGAGCAGTACTTC. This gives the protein CASSPQDLSSYEQYF. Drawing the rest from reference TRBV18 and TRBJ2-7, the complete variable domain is NAGVMQNPRHLVRRRGQEARLRCSPMKGHSHVYWYRQLPEEGLKFMVYLQKENIIDESGMPKERFSAEFPKEGPSILRIQQVVRGDSAAYFCASSPQDLSSYEQYFGPGTRLTVT.

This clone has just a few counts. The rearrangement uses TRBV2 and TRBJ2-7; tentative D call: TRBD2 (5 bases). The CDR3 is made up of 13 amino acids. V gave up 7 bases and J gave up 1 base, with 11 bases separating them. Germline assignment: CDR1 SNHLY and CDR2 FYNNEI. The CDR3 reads CASNEGISYEQYF. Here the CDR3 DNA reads TGTGCCAGCAATGAGGGTATTTCCTACGAGCAGTACTTC.

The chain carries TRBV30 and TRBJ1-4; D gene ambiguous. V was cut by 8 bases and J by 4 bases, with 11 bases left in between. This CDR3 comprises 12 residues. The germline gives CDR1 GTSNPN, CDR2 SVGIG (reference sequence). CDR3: CAADRINEKLFF. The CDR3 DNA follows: TGTGCCGCAGACCGTATTAATGAAAAACTGTTTTTT.

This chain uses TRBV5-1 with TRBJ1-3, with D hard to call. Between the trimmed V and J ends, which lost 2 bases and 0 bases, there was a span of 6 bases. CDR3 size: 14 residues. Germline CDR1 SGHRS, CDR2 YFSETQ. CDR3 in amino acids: CASSLGISGNTIYF. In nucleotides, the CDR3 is TGCGCCAGCAGCTTAGGCATCTCTGGAAACACCATATATTTT.